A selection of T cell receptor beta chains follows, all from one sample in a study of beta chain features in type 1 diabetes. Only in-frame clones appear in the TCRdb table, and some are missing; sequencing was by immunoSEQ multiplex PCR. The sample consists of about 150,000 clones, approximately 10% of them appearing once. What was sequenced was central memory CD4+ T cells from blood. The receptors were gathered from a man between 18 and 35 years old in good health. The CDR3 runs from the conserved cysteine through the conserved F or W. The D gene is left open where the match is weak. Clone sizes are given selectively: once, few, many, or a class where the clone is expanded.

CDR3 DNA: TGTGCCAGCAGCCGATCACAGGGGGCTGGCACTGAAGCTTTCTTT
CDR3 protein: CASSRSQGAGTEAFF
V gene: TRBV7-6
clone size: few
D gene: TRBD1
J gene: TRBJ1-1
CDR3 length: 15

CDR3 DNA: TGCGCCAGCAGGTCCAGACTAGGCCTCTTCTACGAGCAGTACTTC
CDR3 protein: CASRSRLGLFYEQYF
V gene: TRBV4-1
clone size: many
D gene: .
J gene: TRBJ2-7
CDR3 length: 15

CDR3 DNA: TGCGCCAGCAGCCCCGCCGGGAGCGGGGGGGCCAGAGAGCAGTTCTTC
CDR3 protein: CASSPAGSGGAREQFF
V gene: TRBV4-3
clone size: few
D gene: TRBD2
J gene: TRBJ2-1
CDR3 length: 16

CDR3 DNA: TGTGCCACCAGCAGAGGGGGAAAGGTGGGCTCAGACGAGCAGTACTTC
CDR3 protein: CATSRGGKVGSDEQYF
V gene: TRBV15
clone size: few
D gene: .
J gene: TRBJ2-7
CDR3 length: 16

CDR3 DNA: TGTGCCAGCAGCCAACAGGGGGCCGGGACAGATACGCAGTATTTT
CDR3 protein: CASSQQGAGTDTQYF
V gene: TRBV14
clone size: .
D gene: TRBD1
J gene: TRBJ2-3
CDR3 length: 15

CDR3 DNA: TGTGCCAGCAGCTTTTTGTTACTAGACTACGAGCAGTACTTC
CDR3 protein: CASSFLLLDYEQYF
V gene: TRBV7-2
clone size: .
D gene: .
J gene: TRBJ2-7
CDR3 length: 14

CDR3 DNA: TGTGCCAGCAGTCCCGGACAGTTAGCCAAAAACATTCAGTACTTC
CDR3 protein: CASSPGQLAKNIQYF
V gene: TRBV5-6
clone size: few
D gene: .
J gene: TRBJ2-4
CDR3 length: 15

CDR3 DNA: TGTGCCATCAGCGAATTAACTGAGCAGTTCTTC
CDR3 protein: CAISELTEQFF
V gene: TRBV10-3
clone size: many
D gene: .
J gene: TRBJ2-1
CDR3 length: 11

CDR3 DNA: TGTGCCAGCAGCCACAAGACGGAGACTGAAGCTTTCTTT
CDR3 protein: CASSHKTETEAFF
V gene: TRBV7-9
clone size: many
D gene: .
J gene: TRBJ1-1
CDR3 length: 13

CDR3 DNA: TGTGCCAGTAGTTCTTGGGACAAGAACACCGGGGAGCTGTTTTTT
CDR3 protein: CASSSWDKNTGELFF
V gene: TRBV19
clone size: .
D gene: .
J gene: TRBJ2-2
CDR3 length: 15

CDR3 DNA: TGTGCCAGCTCACCTTTGGGTCAGGGGAATCAGCCCCAGCATTTT
CDR3 protein: CASSPLGQGNQPQHF
V gene: TRBV18
clone size: .
D gene: .
J gene: TRBJ1-5
CDR3 length: 15

CDR3 DNA: TGTGCCAGCAGCCCCGACAGGGTGGAGACCCAGTACTTC
CDR3 protein: CASSPDRVETQYF
V gene: TRBV11-2
clone size: few
D gene: TRBD1
J gene: TRBJ2-5
CDR3 length: 13

CDR3 DNA: TGTGCCAGCAGCATACAGGGAGATAGATCACCCCTCCACTTT
CDR3 protein: CASSIQGDRSPLHF
V gene: TRBV7-9
clone size: .
D gene: .
J gene: TRBJ1-6
CDR3 length: 14

CDR3 DNA: TGTGCCATCAGGCCGGGAGGAGGGGAGCTGTTTTTT
CDR3 protein: CAIRPGGGELFF
V gene: TRBV10-3
clone size: .
D gene: TRBD2
J gene: TRBJ2-2
CDR3 length: 12

CDR3 DNA: TGTGCCAGCCCTCGTTCCCTCCTGGCACGTCGGTACTTC
CDR3 protein: CASPRSLLARRYF
V gene: TRBV7-9
clone size: few
D gene: .
J gene: TRBJ2-7
CDR3 length: 13

CDR3 DNA: TGTGCCAGCAGCACCATCAGGGAGGTCATAGATACGCAGTATTTT
CDR3 protein: CASSTIREVIDTQYF
V gene: TRBV13
clone size: .
D gene: .
J gene: TRBJ2-3
CDR3 length: 15

CDR3 DNA: TGCGCCAGCAGCTTTCAACAGGGGCAAGAGACCCAGTACTTC
CDR3 protein: CASSFQQGQETQYF
V gene: TRBV5-1
clone size: many
D gene: TRBD1
J gene: TRBJ2-5
CDR3 length: 14

CDR3 DNA: TGTGCCAGCAGCTTGGAAAGTGACAGGGGGCTTCTGAGCAATCAGCCCCAGCATTTT
CDR3 protein: CASSLESDRGLLSNQPQHF
V gene: TRBV7-9
clone size: .
D gene: TRBD1
J gene: TRBJ1-5
CDR3 length: 19

CDR3 DNA: TGTGCCAGCAGCTTCGGACAGGGCTCCTACGAGCAGTACTTC
CDR3 protein: CASSFGQGSYEQYF
V gene: TRBV7-8
clone size: few
D gene: TRBD1
J gene: TRBJ2-7
CDR3 length: 14

CDR3 DNA: TGCGCCAGCAGCTTCCAGGGTGATGGCTACACCTTC
CDR3 protein: CASSFQGDGYTF
V gene: TRBV5-1
clone size: .
D gene: .
J gene: TRBJ1-2
CDR3 length: 12

CDR3 DNA: TGCAGCGCCCGTGTAGCCAGGGTCGGTGAAGCTTTCTTT
CDR3 protein: CSARVARVGEAFF
V gene: TRBV29-1
clone size: .
D gene: .
J gene: TRBJ1-1
CDR3 length: 13

CDR3 DNA: TGCGCCAGCAGCAAGGACACCAAAAACATTCAGTACTTC
CDR3 protein: CASSKDTKNIQYF
V gene: TRBV5-1
clone size: many
D gene: .
J gene: TRBJ2-4
CDR3 length: 13

CDR3 DNA: TGTGCCTGGAGTAGAACGTACGATGAGCAGTTCTTC
CDR3 protein: CAWSRTYDEQFF
V gene: TRBV30
clone size: few
D gene: .
J gene: TRBJ2-1
CDR3 length: 12

CDR3 DNA: TGTGCCAGCCGTAAGGAAATGAACACTGAAGCTTTCTTT
CDR3 protein: CASRKEMNTEAFF
V gene: TRBV7-3
clone size: .
D gene: .
J gene: TRBJ1-1
CDR3 length: 13

CDR3 DNA: TGTGCCACCAGCTTGGTTTCTGGGGCCAACGTCCTGACTTTC
CDR3 protein: CATSLVSGANVLTF
V gene: TRBV15
clone size: .
D gene: .
J gene: TRBJ2-6
CDR3 length: 14

CDR3 DNA: TGTGCCAGCAGCTCACAGGGTCGTTCGGGAGAGACCCAGTACTTC
CDR3 protein: CASSSQGRSGETQYF
V gene: TRBV7-2
clone size: .
D gene: .
J gene: TRBJ2-5
CDR3 length: 15

CDR3 DNA: TGTGCCAGCACCCGGGCGGGGACGAACACCGGGGAGCTGTTTTTT
CDR3 protein: CASTRAGTNTGELFF
V gene: TRBV28
clone size: .
D gene: .
J gene: TRBJ2-2
CDR3 length: 15

CDR3 DNA: TGCGCCAGCAGCCCGATGGGACCGCCCAACTATGGCTACACCTTC
CDR3 protein: CASSPMGPPNYGYTF
V gene: TRBV5-1
clone size: few
D gene: .
J gene: TRBJ1-2
CDR3 length: 15

CDR3 DNA: TGTGCCAGCAGCTTAGGGACATATTCGGGCCAAGAGACCCAGTACTTC
CDR3 protein: CASSLGTYSGQETQYF
V gene: TRBV7-9
clone size: .
D gene: .
J gene: TRBJ2-5
CDR3 length: 16

CDR3 DNA: TGTGCCAGTAGTATCGGGTCCTACACAGATACGCAGTATTTT
CDR3 protein: CASSIGSYTDTQYF
V gene: TRBV19
clone size: few
D gene: .
J gene: TRBJ2-3
CDR3 length: 14

CDR3 DNA: TGTGCCAGCAGCTTGAGTCGGGACAGCTCTGGGGCCAACGTCCTGACTTTC
CDR3 protein: CASSLSRDSSGANVLTF
V gene: TRBV5-4
clone size: .
D gene: TRBD1
J gene: TRBJ2-6
CDR3 length: 17

CDR3 DNA: TGTGCCAGCAGCCCGTTCCCCACCGGGGAGCTGTTTTTT
CDR3 protein: CASSPFPTGELFF
V gene: TRBV11-2
clone size: .
D gene: .
J gene: TRBJ2-2
CDR3 length: 13

CDR3 DNA: TGTGCCAGCAGTGAAGGTAGAACATACAATGAGCAGTTCTTC
CDR3 protein: CASSEGRTYNEQFF
V gene: TRBV2
clone size: few
D gene: .
J gene: TRBJ2-1
CDR3 length: 14

CDR3 DNA: TGTGCCAGCAGCTTAAGGCAGGGTGGGTACAATGAGCAGTTCTTC
CDR3 protein: CASSLRQGGYNEQFF
V gene: TRBV5-4
clone size: .
D gene: .
J gene: TRBJ2-1
CDR3 length: 15

CDR3 DNA: TGCAGTGCCCGGATAATGTACGAGCAGTACTTC
CDR3 protein: CSARIMYEQYF
V gene: TRBV20-1
clone size: once
D gene: .
J gene: TRBJ2-7
CDR3 length: 11

CDR3 DNA: TGTGCCAGCTCACCGACAGGGTATAGCAATCAGCCCCAGCATTTT
CDR3 protein: CASSPTGYSNQPQHF
V gene: TRBV18
clone size: few
D gene: TRBD1
J gene: TRBJ1-5
CDR3 length: 15

CDR3 DNA: TGTGCCAGCTATTTCCGGACCGGGAGGGCCGGTTTAGAGACCCAGTACTTC
CDR3 protein: CASYFRTGRAGLETQYF
V gene: TRBV28
clone size: few
D gene: TRBD2
J gene: TRBJ2-5
CDR3 length: 17

CDR3 DNA: TGTGCCAGCAGCGTACTGGGGGCCCCGGGAGAGACCCAGTACTTC
CDR3 protein: CASSVLGAPGETQYF
V gene: TRBV9
clone size: .
D gene: .
J gene: TRBJ2-5
CDR3 length: 15

CDR3 DNA: TGTGCCAGCAGCTCTATGGACAGGGCCAAAAACATTCAGTACTTC
CDR3 protein: CASSSMDRAKNIQYF
V gene: TRBV7-3
clone size: .
D gene: TRBD1
J gene: TRBJ2-4
CDR3 length: 15

CDR3 DNA: TGTGCCAGTAGTATAGATCCCTCGGGGGGCCAAGAGACCCAGTACTTC
CDR3 protein: CASSIDPSGGQETQYF
V gene: TRBV19
clone size: many
D gene: TRBD2
J gene: TRBJ2-5
CDR3 length: 16

CDR3 DNA: TGTGCCTGGAGTCGGGCAGGGAGTGGCTATGGCTACACCTTC
CDR3 protein: CAWSRAGSGYGYTF
V gene: TRBV30
clone size: .
D gene: .
J gene: TRBJ1-2
CDR3 length: 14

CDR3 DNA: TGTGCCAGCAAGCACCGAGTTACATACGAGCAGTACTTC
CDR3 protein: CASKHRVTYEQYF
V gene: TRBV27
clone size: few
D gene: .
J gene: TRBJ2-7
CDR3 length: 13

CDR3 DNA: TGTGCCAGTACCCTCGGGGGGCTCGACAATCAGCCCCAGCATTTT
CDR3 protein: CASTLGGLDNQPQHF
V gene: TRBV19
clone size: .
D gene: .
J gene: TRBJ1-5
CDR3 length: 15

CDR3 DNA: TGTGCCAGCTCACCACGACCGTCGGGCTCCTACAATGAGCAGTTCTTC
CDR3 protein: CASSPRPSGSYNEQFF
V gene: TRBV18
clone size: .
D gene: .
J gene: TRBJ2-1
CDR3 length: 16

CDR3 DNA: TGTGCCAGCAGCTTCCCAGGACAGGGGATAGCGTTCTTC
CDR3 protein: CASSFPGQGIAFF
V gene: TRBV7-6
clone size: .
D gene: TRBD1
J gene: TRBJ2-1
CDR3 length: 13

CDR3 DNA: TGCAGCCTAAACCAGGGTACGGGCTACACCTTC
CDR3 protein: CSLNQGTGYTF
V gene: TRBV29-1
clone size: few
D gene: .
J gene: TRBJ1-2
CDR3 length: 11